The 13 T cell receptor beta chains presented below share a single source sample, sequenced in a study of glioma-infiltrating T cells after dendritic cell vaccination. Sequenced by immunoSEQ multiplex PCR; TCRdb stores in-frame clones only, minus some. The sample shows about 96,000 clones, over 60% of them seen only once. This specimen was blood, taken before dendritic cell vaccination. The source of these receptors is a human donor with glioblastoma.

The chain combines TRBV5-1 with TRBJ1-5; no firm D call. From germline, CDR1 is SGHRS and CDR2 YFSETQ. The CDR3 totals 13 residues. The V end was cut by 3 bases, the J end by 2 bases, with 6 bases between. The CDR3 loop reads CASSYGGNQPQHF. The CDR3 nucleotides read TGCGCCAGCAGCTACGGGGGCAATCAGCCCCAGCATTTT.

The rearrangement links TRBV5-4 to TRBJ2-3, with D tentatively TRBD2 (7 bases). V was pared by 3 bases and J by 5 bases, with 19 bases between. The CDR3 length is 16 residues. Germline V gene sequence: CDR1 SGHNT, CDR2 YYREEE (reference sequence). The CDR3 here is CASSSGSWGGRDTQYF. Here the CDR3 DNA reads TGTGCCAGCAGCTCGGGAAGTTGGGGGGGCCGAGATACGCAGTATTTT.

The gene calls are TRBV5-1 and TRBJ1-4; 7 nucleotides match TRBD1. The CDR3 totals 16 residues. Germline CDR1 SGHRS, CDR2 YFSETQ. The J segment lost 0 bases and the V segment lost 7 bases, leaving 9 bases of the junction unmatched. CDR3 protein: CASAPGQLATNEKLFF. CDR3 nucleotide sequence: TGCGCCAGCGCACCGGGACAGCTTGCAACTAATGAAAAACTGTTTTTT.

The chain joins TRBV5-4 to TRBJ1-2; D call uncertain. CDR1 and CDR2 (germline): SGHNT, YYREEE (reference sequence). V lost 4 bases and J 6 bases, leaving 19 bases between the germline ends. The CDR3 totals 15 residues. As DNA, the CDR3 is TGTGCCAGCAGCCAGATGCGGGTGAAGGAAGATGGCTACACCTTC. The encoded protein is CASSQMRVKEDGYTF.

The chain recombines TRBV5-1 with TRBJ2-7, with 8 bases identical to TRBD1. This CDR3 region has 16 residues. Germline assignment: CDR1 SGHRS and CDR2 YFSETQ. Trimming removed 0 bases from V and 2 bases from J; junction bases left unmatched: 7. CDR3 sequence: CASSLGTGIGTYEQYF. CDR3 coding DNA: TGCGCCAGCAGCTTGGGGACAGGGATTGGGACCTACGAGCAGTACTTC.

J is TRBJ2-2 and V is TRBV14; 11 bases fit TRBD2. CDR1 SGHDN and CDR2 FVKESK come from the germline V gene. Trimming took 3 bases from V and 6 from J; bases not matched to a gene: 6. This CDR3 is 16 amino acids long. CDR3 coding DNA: TGTGCCAGCAGCCAGCAGACTAGCGGGAATTCCGGGGAGCTGTTTTTT. Encoded protein: CASSQQTSGNSGELFF.

J is TRBJ2-2 and V is TRBV2; possible D gene TRBD1, 5 bases. V dropped 4 bases and J dropped 4 bases, with 10 bases sitting between them. Per the germline V gene, CDR1 is SNHLY and CDR2 is FYNNEI. CDR3 length: 14 amino acids. This CDR3 is CASSVGRATGELFF. DNA for the CDR3: TGTGCCAGCAGTGTAGGCAGGGCCACCGGGGAGCTGTTTTTT.

This clone was detected a few times. J is TRBJ2-3 and V is TRBV6-6; TRBD2 matches at 7 bases. The V and J ends lost 3 bases and 6 bases, in that order; junction bases with no gene match: 6. CDR1 MNHNY and CDR2 SVGAGI come from the germline V gene (reference sequence). The CDR3 sequence is 14 residues long. The CDR3 sequence is CASSYGGSPDTQYF. As DNA, the CDR3 is TGTGCCAGCAGTTATGGCGGGAGTCCGGATACGCAGTATTTT.

The V and J genes are TRBV5-1 and TRBJ2-7, with TRBD1 matching 10 bases. There are 13 residues in the CDR3. V lost 4 bases and J lost 7; bases outside the gene matches: 5. CDR1 is SGHRS and CDR2 is YFSETQ in the germline V gene. CDR3 nucleotide sequence: TGCGCCAGCAGCGAGGGACAGGGGAGGGAGCAGTACTTC. Translated: CASSEGQGREQYF. The whole variable domain, remainder taken from reference TRBV5-1 and TRBJ2-7, is KAGVTQTPRYLIKTRGQQVTLSCSPISGHRSVSWYQQTPGQGLQFLFEYFSETQRNKGNFPGRFSGRQFSNSRSEMNVSTLELGDSALYLCASSEGQGREQYFGPGTRLTVT.

This clone was detected only once. The rearrangement uses TRBV19 and TRBJ2-7; 14 nucleotides match TRBD2. This CDR3 spans 14 amino acids. CDR1 and CDR2 from the germline V gene are LNHDA and SQIVND (reference sequence). The J segment lost 5 bases and the V segment lost 5 bases, leaving 2 bases of the junction unmatched. CDR3 residues: CASSPGLAGDEQYF. The DNA of the CDR3 is TGTGCCAGTAGTCCGGGACTAGCGGGGGACGAGCAGTACTTC.

In its sample, this clone was seen once. The rearrangement uses TRBV5-1 and TRBJ2-3; a weak D match, TRBD2 (6 bases). The CDR3 is made up of 13 amino acids. Looked up from germline, CDR1 is SGHRS and CDR2 is YFSETQ. Trimming removed 4 bases at V and 2 bases at J, with 8 bases between. The CDR3 here is CASSRDSTDTQYF. CDR3 nucleotide sequence: TGCGCCAGCAGCCGGGACTCCACAGATACGCAGTATTTT.

The gene calls are TRBV2 and TRBJ1-6; 8 nucleotides match TRBD1. Germline loops: CDR1 SNHLY, CDR2 FYNNEI. V gave up 3 bases and J gave up 8 bases; unmatched junction bases: 9. This CDR3 is 16 amino acids long. The CDR3 protein is CASSDPGQGEYSPLHF. As DNA, the CDR3 is TGTGCCAGCAGTGACCCAGGACAGGGAGAGTATTCACCCCTCCACTTT.

The chain joins TRBV29-1 to TRBJ2-5, with 10 bases matching TRBD1. The last part of the DNA fits TRBJ2-7 better; the J call may be wrong. The CDR3 is 13 amino acids. Germline V gives CDR1 SQVTM, CDR2 ANQGSEA. DNA of the CDR3: TGCAGCGGACAGGGGGCTTATGGATACGAGCAGTACTTC. This translates into CSGQGAYGYEQYF.